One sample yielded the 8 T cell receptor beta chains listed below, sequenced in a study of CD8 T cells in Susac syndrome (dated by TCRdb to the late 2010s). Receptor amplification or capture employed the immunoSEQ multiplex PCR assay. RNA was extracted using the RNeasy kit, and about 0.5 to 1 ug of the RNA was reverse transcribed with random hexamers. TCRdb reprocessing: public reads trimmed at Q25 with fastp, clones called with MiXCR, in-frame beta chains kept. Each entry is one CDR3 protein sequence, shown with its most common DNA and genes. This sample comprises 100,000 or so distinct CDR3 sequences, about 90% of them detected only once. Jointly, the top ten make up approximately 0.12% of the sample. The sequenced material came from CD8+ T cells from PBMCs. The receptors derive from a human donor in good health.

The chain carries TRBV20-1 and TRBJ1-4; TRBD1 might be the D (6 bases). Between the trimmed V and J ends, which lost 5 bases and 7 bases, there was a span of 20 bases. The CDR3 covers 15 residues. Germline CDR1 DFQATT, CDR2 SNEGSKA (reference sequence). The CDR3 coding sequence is TGCAGTGCTCCGAGCGAGGACAGAGGAATTGAAAAACTGTTTTTT. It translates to CSAPSEDRGIEKLFF.

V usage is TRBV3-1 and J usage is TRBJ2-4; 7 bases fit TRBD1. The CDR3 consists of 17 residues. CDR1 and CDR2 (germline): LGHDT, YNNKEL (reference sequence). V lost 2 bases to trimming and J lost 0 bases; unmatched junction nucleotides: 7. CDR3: CASSQTSGTVAKNIQYF. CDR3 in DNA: TGTGCCAGCAGCCAAACCTCGGGGACAGTAGCCAAAAACATTCAGTACTTC. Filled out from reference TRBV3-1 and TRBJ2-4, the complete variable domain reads DTAVSQTPKYLVTQMGNDKSIKCEQNLGHDTMYWYKQDSKKFLKIMFSYNNKELIINETVPNRFSPKSPDKAHLNLHINSLELGDSAVYFCASSQTSGTVAKNIQYFGAGTRLSVL.

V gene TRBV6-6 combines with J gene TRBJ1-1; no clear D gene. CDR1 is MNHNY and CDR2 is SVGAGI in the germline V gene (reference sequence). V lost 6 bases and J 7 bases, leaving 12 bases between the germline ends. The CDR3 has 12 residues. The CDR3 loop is CASRVMGVEAFF. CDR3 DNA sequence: TGTGCCAGCAGGGTAATGGGTGTTGAAGCTTTCTTT.

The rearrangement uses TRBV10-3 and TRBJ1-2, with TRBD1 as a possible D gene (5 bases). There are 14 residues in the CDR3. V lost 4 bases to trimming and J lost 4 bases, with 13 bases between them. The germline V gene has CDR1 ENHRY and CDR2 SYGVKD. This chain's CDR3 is CAISAGGTSYGYTF. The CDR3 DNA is TGTGCCATCAGTGCGGGGGGTACGAGCTATGGCTACACCTTC.

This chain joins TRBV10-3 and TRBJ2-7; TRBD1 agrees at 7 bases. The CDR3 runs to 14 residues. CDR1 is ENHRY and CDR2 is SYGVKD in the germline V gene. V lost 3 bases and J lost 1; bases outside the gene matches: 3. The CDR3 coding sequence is TGTGCCATCAGTGAAAAGGGGGCGTCCTACGAGCAGTACTTC. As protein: CAISEKGASYEQYF.

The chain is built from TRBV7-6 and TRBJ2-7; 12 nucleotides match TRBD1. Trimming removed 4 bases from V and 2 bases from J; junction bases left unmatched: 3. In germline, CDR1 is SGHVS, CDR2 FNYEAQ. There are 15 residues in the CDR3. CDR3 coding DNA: TGTGCCAGCAGCTCGGGGGACAGGGGGCCCTACGAGCAGTACTTC. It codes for CASSSGDRGPYEQYF.

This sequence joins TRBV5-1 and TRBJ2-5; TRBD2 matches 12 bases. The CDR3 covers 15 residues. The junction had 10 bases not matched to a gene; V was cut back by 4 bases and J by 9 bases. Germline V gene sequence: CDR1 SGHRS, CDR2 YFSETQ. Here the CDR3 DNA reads TGCGCCAGCAGCCTCGGGACTAGCGGGCCCCTGGCCCAGTACTTC. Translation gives CASSLGTSGPLAQYF. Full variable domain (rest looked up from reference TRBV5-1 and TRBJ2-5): KAGVTQTPRYLIKTRGQQVTLSCSPISGHRSVSWYQQTPGQGLQFLFEYFSETQRNKGNFPGRFSGRQFSNSRSEMNVSTLELGDSALYLCASSLGTSGPLAQYFGPGTRLLVL.

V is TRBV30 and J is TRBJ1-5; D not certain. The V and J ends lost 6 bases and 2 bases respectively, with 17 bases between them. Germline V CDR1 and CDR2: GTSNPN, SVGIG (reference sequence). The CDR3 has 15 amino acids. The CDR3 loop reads CACSQEGTGNQPQHF. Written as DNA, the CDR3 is TGTGCCTGCTCCCAGGAGGGTACGGGCAATCAGCCCCAGCATTTT.